This T cell receptor (beta chain) stems from a study of cytomegalovirus exposure and HLA in healthy donors. Study observations and caveats: Three CMV-associated chains proved CMV antigen-specific in vitro. The study labeled fewer than 200 TCR beta chains cytomegalovirus-associated. In an earlier analysis, about 87% or about 30%: the productive usage of most TCR beta V segments.

13 Jbeta primers and 60 Vbeta primers were used for the PCR. Per the original data handling: Around 11 million of some 80 million unique TCR beta chains were shared, per a later count. Assay: immunoSEQ multiplex PCR; the TCRdb copy retains only in-frame clones and omits some. From that table come the V and J calls and clone size; the DNA was used to work out D and trimming. The sample holds 150,000 to 200,000 clones, about 88% seen once. This clone was seen a single time. Its antigen is still unknown. V dropped 0 bases and J dropped 0 bases, with 6 bases sitting between them. Germline loops: CDR1 MNHEY, CDR2 SVGAGI. This CDR3 contains 15 residues.

This clonotype originated in a woman in her late teens or twenties in good health and CMV-seronegative. This chain joins TRBV6-5 and TRBJ2-1, with D unresolved. The sequenced sample was PBMCs. For the CDR3, the DNA is TGTGCCAGCAGTTACTCCGTCAGCTCCTACAATGAGCAGTTCTTC. Encoded protein: CASSYSVSSYNEQFF.